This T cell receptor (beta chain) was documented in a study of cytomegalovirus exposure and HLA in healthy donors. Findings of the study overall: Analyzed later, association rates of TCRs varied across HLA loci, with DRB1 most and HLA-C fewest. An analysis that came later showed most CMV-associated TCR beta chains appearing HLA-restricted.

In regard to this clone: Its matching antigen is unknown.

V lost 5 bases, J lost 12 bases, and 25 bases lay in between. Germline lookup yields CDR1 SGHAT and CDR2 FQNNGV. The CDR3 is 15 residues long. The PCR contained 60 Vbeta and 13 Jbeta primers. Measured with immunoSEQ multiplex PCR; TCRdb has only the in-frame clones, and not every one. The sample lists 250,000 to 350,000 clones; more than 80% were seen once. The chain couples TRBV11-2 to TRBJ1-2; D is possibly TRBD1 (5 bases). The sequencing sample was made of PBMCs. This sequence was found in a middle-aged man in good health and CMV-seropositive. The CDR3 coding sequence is TGTGCCAGCAGCCCCCTCCGGGGGGGAATAATCGTGGACACCTTC. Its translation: CASSPLRGGIIVDTF.